In this sample, the clone carrying this T cell receptor (beta chain) turned up many times. Its specificity is unknown. V lost 4 bases and J lost 5; bases outside the gene matches: 7. The CDR3 extends over 16 amino acids. The sample belongs to a study of response to subunit inactivated influenza vaccine. Via MiXCR, TCRdb re-called the RT-PCR reads, giving one row per CDR3 protein. Of 860,000 or so distinct CDR3 sequences detected, 21% appear once; the ten largest clones hold 9.5% to 13%. Notes on the study in general: Every seasonal influenza vaccination brings in few new T cells, the authors suggested.

This sample comprised PBMCs from blood, obtained less than 6 days after vaccination. The TCR originated in a man aged 50 or older who received an inactivated influenza vaccine. The chain carries TRBV12-3 or TRBV12-4 and TRBJ2-2, with 10 bases fitting TRBD2. For the CDR3, the DNA is TGTGCCAGCAGTTCCGGACTAGCGGAAACTACCGGGGAGCTGTTTTTT. It encodes CASSSGLAETTGELFF.